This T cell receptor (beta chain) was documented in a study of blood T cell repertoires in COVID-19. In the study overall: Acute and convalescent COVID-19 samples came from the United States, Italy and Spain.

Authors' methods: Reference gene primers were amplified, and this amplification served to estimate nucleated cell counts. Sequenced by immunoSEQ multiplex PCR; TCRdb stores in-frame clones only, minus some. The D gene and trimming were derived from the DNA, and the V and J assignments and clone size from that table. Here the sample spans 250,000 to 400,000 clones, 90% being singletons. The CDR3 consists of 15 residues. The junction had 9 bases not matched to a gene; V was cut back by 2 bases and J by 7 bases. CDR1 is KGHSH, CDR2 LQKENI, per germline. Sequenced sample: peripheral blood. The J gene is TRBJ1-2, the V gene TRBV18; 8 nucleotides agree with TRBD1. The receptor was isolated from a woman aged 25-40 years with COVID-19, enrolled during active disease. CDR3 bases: TGTGCCAGCTCACCAACCGATGAGGACAGGGTTGGCTACACCTTC. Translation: CASSPTDEDRVGYTF.